The 17 T cell receptor beta chains below come from one sample, sequenced in a study of blood T cell repertoires in COVID-19. TCRdb keeps only in-frame clones here, not all; method: immunoSEQ multiplex PCR. The sample has around 190,000 clones, more than 75% seen once. Material for sequencing was peripheral blood. All receptors derive from a human donor in a cohort sampled during active COVID-19.

The rearrangement joins TRBV6-5 to TRBJ2-7, with 13 nucleotides matching TRBD2. Germline V gives CDR1 MNHEY, CDR2 SVGAGI. Unmatched junction bases numbered 7, after V lost 7 bases and J lost 4 bases. This CDR3 is 15 amino acids long. The CDR3 protein is CASNGTSGRDYEQYF. In DNA, the CDR3 is TGTGCCAGCAACGGAACTAGCGGGAGGGATTACGAGCAGTACTTC.

About this clone: The same CDR3 also results from other DNA sequences found in this sample. The gene calls are TRBV5-4 and TRBJ1-2; D call uncertain. The CDR3 loop spans 13 amino acids. V was pared by 4 bases and J by 3 bases, with 10 bases between. Germline V gene lookup returns CDR1 SGHNT and CDR2 YYREEE (reference sequence). The CDR3 nucleotides are TGTGCCAGCAGCAGGACTGGGGACTATGGCTACACCTTC. Translated, it gives CASSRTGDYGYTF.

V usage is TRBV10-3 and J usage is TRBJ2-7, with 9 positions matching TRBD2. V gave up 4 bases and J gave up 0 bases; unmatched junction bases: 7. The germline V gene has CDR1 ENHRY and CDR2 SYGVKD. The length of the CDR3 is 16 residues. The CDR3 is CAISVSGGRGSYEQYF. The CDR3 DNA reads as TGTGCCATCAGTGTGTCCGGCGGGAGGGGCTCCTACGAGCAGTACTTC.

This chain connects TRBV2 to TRBJ2-3; TRBD1 matches 9 bases. CDR3 size: 14 residues. V gave up 7 bases and J gave up 3 bases; unmatched junction bases: 5. Looked up from germline, CDR1 is SNHLY and CDR2 is FYNNEI. CDR3 in DNA: TGTGCCAGCACTTGGGACAGGGTAACAGATACGCAGTATTTT. This codes for CASTWDRVTDTQYF.

The chain couples TRBV7-6 to TRBJ2-1; D is perhaps TRBD1 (6 bases). V dropped 5 bases and J dropped 4 bases, with 21 bases sitting between them. CDR1 and CDR2 (germline): SGHVS, FNYEAQ. CDR3 length equals 17 residues. Here the CDR3 reads CASSLRVIRDKYNEQFF. The CDR3 nucleotides are TGTGCCAGCAGCCTCAGAGTAATCCGGGACAAGTACAATGAGCAGTTCTTC.

The chain joins TRBV19 to TRBJ1-5, with D perhaps matching TRBD1 (6 bases). CDR1 and CDR2 from the germline V gene are LNHDA and SQIVND (reference sequence). This CDR3 is built from 15 residues. The V end lost 7 bases, the J end lost 3 bases, and 16 bases lay between the germline ends. DNA of the CDR3: TGTGCCAGTAATGAAGCGGACAGTGTCAATCAGCCCCAGCATTTT. Its protein is CASNEADSVNQPQHF.

This chain links TRBV18 with TRBJ2-7; 8 bases map to TRBD1. This CDR3 spans 14 amino acids. With V trimmed by 3 bases and J by 4 bases, 5 bases remained unmatched. Germline assignment: CDR1 KGHSH and CDR2 LQKENI. The CDR3 spells CASSPGQVRYEQYF. CDR3 DNA sequence: TGTGCCAGCTCACCGGGACAGGTTCGATACGAGCAGTACTTC.

The chain is built from TRBV27 and TRBJ2-7; 7 bases fit TRBD2. Germline V gene lookup returns CDR1 MNHEY and CDR2 SMNVEV (reference sequence). The junction had 8 bases not matched to a gene; V was cut back by 3 bases and J by 3 bases. The CDR3 consists of 15 residues. CDR3 DNA: TGTGCCAGCAGTTTCCGCCCCCGGGACTACTACGAGCAGTACTTC. Encoded protein: CASSFRPRDYYEQYF.

The genes are TRBV4-1 and TRBJ1-5; D gene ambiguous. Germline CDR1 is MGHRA and CDR2 is YSYEKL. The CDR3 runs to 16 residues. The V and J ends lost 1 base and 1 base respectively, with 11 bases between them. CDR3 sequence: CASSQVHSGSNQPQHF. The CDR3 bases are TGCGCCAGCAGCCAAGTGCACAGCGGCAGCAATCAGCCCCAGCATTTT.

This clone was seen only once. This sequence joins TRBV10-2 and TRBJ1-1; D is uncertain. This CDR3 is built from 13 residues. In germline, CDR1 is WSHSY, CDR2 SAAADI. V was pared by 8 bases and J by 4 bases, with 14 bases between. The CDR3 spells CASSRGGGTEAFF. The CDR3 DNA follows: TGCGCCAGCTCCCGAGGCGGCGGCACTGAAGCTTTCTTT.

This sequence joins TRBV7-8 and TRBJ2-5; 8 nucleotides line up with TRBD2. CDR3 size: 16 residues. V was clipped by 5 bases and J by 3 bases; unmatched bases: 11. The germline V gene encodes CDR1 SGHVS and CDR2 FQNEAQ. The CDR3 loop is CASSQWGGLEKETQYF. The CDR3 DNA sequence: TGTGCCAGCAGCCAATGGGGGGGACTAGAGAAAGAGACCCAGTACTTC. Filled out from reference TRBV7-8 and TRBJ2-5, the complete variable domain reads GAGVSQSPRYKVAKRGQDVALRCDPISGHVSLFWYQQALGQGPEFLTYFQNEAQLDKSGLPSDRFFAERPEGSVSTLKIQRTQQEDSAVYLCASSQWGGLEKETQYFGPGTRLLVL.

The chain uses TRBV7-9 and TRBJ2-6; TRBD1 agrees at 9 bases. The CDR3 has 17 amino acids. The trim removed 5 bases at V and 0 bases at J, leaving 5 bases unmatched. CDR1 and CDR2 from the germline V gene are SEHNR and FQNEAQ (reference sequence). The CDR3 protein is CASSTSTGGSGANVLTF. For the CDR3, the DNA is TGTGCCAGCAGCACTTCGACAGGGGGCTCTGGGGCCAACGTCCTGACTTTC. The variable domain in full, with the rest retrieved from reference TRBV7-9 and TRBJ2-6, is DTGVSQNPRHKITKRGQNVTFRCDPISEHNRLYWYRQTLGQGPEFLTYFQNEAQLEKSRLLSDRFSAERPKGSFSTLEIQRTEQGDSAMYLCASSTSTGGSGANVLTFGAGSRLTVL.

The rearrangement uses TRBV30 and TRBJ1-5; TRBD1 aligns across 8 bases. The ends lost 5 bases at V and 1 base at J; junction bases unmatched: 1. Germline V gene data show CDR1 as GTSNPN and CDR2 as SVGIG (reference sequence). CDR3 length: 13 residues. CDR3 coding DNA: TGTGCCTGGGACAGGGGCAGCAATCAGCCCCAGCATTTT. Translating gives CAWDRGSNQPQHF.

The chain is built from TRBV11-2 and TRBJ2-7; possibly TRBD1 for D (6 bases). The CDR3 length is 15 residues. Trimming removed 3 bases from V and 4 bases from J, with 16 bases in between. The germline CDR1 and CDR2 sequences are SGHAT and FQNNGV. This CDR3 reads CASSFSTGGPYEQYF. DNA of the CDR3: TGTGCCAGCAGCTTCTCGACAGGCGGCCCATACGAGCAGTACTTC.

This chain links TRBV18 with TRBJ1-3; tentatively, D is TRBD1 (5 bases). The V end was cut by 1 base, the J end by 0 bases, with 10 bases between. CDR1 KGHSH and CDR2 LQKENI come from the germline V gene. The CDR3 sequence is 16 residues long. CDR3 nucleotides: TGTGCCAGCTCACCACTGGGACTCCCCTCTGGAAACACCATATATTTT. Translated, it gives CASSPLGLPSGNTIYF.

The chain employs TRBV7-9 and TRBJ1-1; no clear D gene. The length of the CDR3 is 13 residues. Germline V gene sequence: CDR1 SEHNR, CDR2 FQNEAQ (reference sequence). Trimming removed 5 bases at V and 8 bases at J, with 15 bases between. CDR3 DNA: TGTGCCAGCAGCATAGAGACCCAGGCAGAAGCTTTCTTT. This encodes CASSIETQAEAFF. The whole variable domain, remainder taken from reference TRBV7-9 and TRBJ1-1, is DTGVSQNPRHKITKRGQNVTFRCDPISEHNRLYWYRQTLGQGPEFLTYFQNEAQLEKSRLLSDRFSAERPKGSFSTLEIQRTEQGDSAMYLCASSIETQAEAFFGQGTRLTVV.

The CDR3 loop is CASSYIWWQQNTGELFF. The CDR3 nucleotides read TGTGCCAGCAGTTACATCTGGTGGCAACAGAACACCGGGGAGCTGTTTTTT. The rearrangement links TRBV6-2 or TRBV6-3 to TRBJ2-2; D is uncertain. The V end lost 2 bases, the J end lost 1 base, and 14 bases lay between the germline ends. The CDR3 sequence is 17 residues long. CDR1 MNHEY and CDR2 SVGEGT come from the germline V gene.